The sample holds a few counts of the clone carrying this T cell receptor beta chain. Its antigen is currently unknown. Primers included in the PCR were 60 Vbeta and 13 Jbeta primers. Generated by immunoSEQ multiplex PCR, the TCRdb table keeps only in-frame clones and is missing some. This table holds a few hundred thousand clones, about 93% found once. The data stem from a study of cytomegalovirus exposure and HLA in healthy donors. Study-level results: The authors later linked a missense DCLRE1C variant to TCR beta V- and J-gene trimming. Beyond CMV serostatus, there was no information to go on about immune exposure. In an earlier analysis, about 87% or about 30%: the productive usage of most TCR beta V segments. Certain sequence variants were highly shared and formed a cluster, and this cluster was likely a sequencing artifact.

V gave up 6 bases and J gave up 4 bases; unmatched junction bases: 9. The CDR3 runs 17 residues. CDR1 is LNHDA, CDR2 SQIVND, per germline (reference sequence). The receptor was derived from a girl aged 2 to 9 in good health and CMV-seronegative. The sample comprised PBMCs. The chain recombines TRBV19 with TRBJ2-7; 16 bases match TRBD2. The CDR3 reads CASRLSGTSGRGYEQYF. CDR3 DNA sequence: TGTGCCAGTAGGCTATCCGGGACTAGCGGGAGGGGATACGAGCAGTACTTC.